These 25 T cell receptor beta chains were all obtained from the same sample, sequenced in a study of post-analysis software for immune sequencing data. Broader study findings: A few TRBV segments (TRBV5-6, TRBV5-1 and TRBV20-1 among them) occurred more frequently in patients than in controls.

These receptors' antigens are unknown. TCR beta cDNA libraries had unique molecular identifiers. TCRdb independently ran MiXCR on the PCR reads; one entry per CDR3 protein. The sample carries around 200,000 distinct CDR3 sequences, 29% recorded once. Sequencing input: blood. These receptors originate from a girl under 18 with multiple sclerosis.

As concerns this clonotype: It may be a read error: a sequence one base away is much more abundant. V and J are TRBV5-1 and TRBJ2-7, with a possible D match to TRBD2 (5 bases). The germline CDR1 and CDR2 sequences are SGHRS and YFSETQ. The CDR3 spans 13 residues. The CDR3 nucleotides read TGCACCAGCAGCTTTTCCGGGGTTAACGAGCAGTACTTC. It translates to CTSSFSGVNEQYF.

This clonotype has a handful of counts. A much larger clone lies one base from this, so it may be a read error. The chain links TRBV12-3 or TRBV12-4 to TRBJ2-5, with a tentative D call TRBD2 (5 bases). V gave up 6 bases and J gave up 6 bases, with 17 bases separating them. The CDR3 extends over 14 amino acids. The chain's CDR3 is CASRPAGSGQTQYF. The CDR3 coding sequence is TGTGCCAGCAGGCCCGCGGGTTCGGGTCAGACCCAGTACTTC.

The chain combines TRBV7-9 with TRBJ2-7, with D possibly matching TRBD1 (5 bases). The CDR3 is 14 amino acids. CDR1 and CDR2 (germline): SEHNR, FQNEAQ (reference sequence). V gave up 4 bases and J gave up 2 bases, with 12 bases separating them. The chain's CDR3 is CASSSPETAYEQYF. In DNA form, the CDR3 reads TGTGCCAGCAGCTCCCCAGAGACAGCCTACGAGCAGTACTTC.

The chain uses TRBV4-1 and TRBJ1-5; possible D gene TRBD1, 6 bases. The germline gives CDR1 MGHRA, CDR2 YSYEKL. The V gene lost 1 base and the J gene lost 4 bases, with 8 bases spanning the gap. This CDR3 comprises 14 residues. DNA of the CDR3: TGCGCCAGCAGCCAAGCGACAGGAAATCAGCCCCAGCATTTT. Translating gives CASSQATGNQPQHF.

This sequence joins TRBV2 and TRBJ1-3; no firm D call. The germline CDR1 and CDR2 sequences are SNHLY and FYNNEI. The CDR3 has 15 amino acids. V was clipped by 8 bases and J by 0 bases, with 14 bases between them. The CDR3 spells CASGPNVGSGNTIYF. In DNA form, the CDR3 reads TGTGCCAGCGGCCCGAATGTGGGCTCTGGAAACACCATATATTTT.

As concerns this clonotype: At one boundary the junction diverges from the germline segment, which might be a read error. The chain is built from TRBV7-8 and TRBJ2-2; either TRBD1 or TRBD2 may fit D (5 bases each). Germline-derived CDR1 and CDR2 are SGHVS and FQNEAQ. The CDR3 runs to 15 residues. CDR3 region: CASSATGRMTAELFF. In DNA, the CDR3 is TGTGCCAGCAGCGCCACGGGACGGATGACCGCGGAGCTGTTTTTT. Combining the CDR3 with reference TRBV7-8 and TRBJ2-2 gives the whole variable domain GAGVSQSPRYKVAKRGQDVALRCDPISGHVSLFWYQQALGQGPEFLTYFQNEAQLDKSGLPSDRFFAERPEGSVSTLKIQRTQQEDSAVYLCASSATGRMTAELFFGEGSRLTVL.

The CDR3 nucleotides are TGCGCCAGCAGCTTGGGGGGGGGATTCGGAGGCCACGAGCAGTACTTC. Translation gives CASSLGGGFGGHEQYF. The gene calls are TRBV5-1 and TRBJ2-7, with 7 positions matching TRBD2. The CDR3 contains 16 residues. The V gene's germline CDR1 is SGHRS and CDR2 YFSETQ. J gave up 5 bases and V 0 bases, and 11 bases lay outside the gene matches.

This clonotype was observed a handful of times. The chain recombines TRBV3-1 with TRBJ1-1; D is unresolved. CDR1 is LGHDT and CDR2 is YNNKEL in the germline V gene (reference sequence). With 1 base removed from V and 4 bases from J, the gap between germline ends came to 10 bases. The CDR3 extends over 14 amino acids. DNA for the CDR3: TGTGCCAGCAGCCAAGGCGGAGTCGGCACTGAAGCTTTCTTT. This codes for CASSQGGVGTEAFF.

This clonotype appeared a single time. The chain carries TRBV7-2 and TRBJ2-1, with TRBD2 identical over 8 bases. Germline loops: CDR1 SGHTA, CDR2 FQGNSA. This CDR3 region has 17 residues. The V segment lost 5 bases and the J segment 10 bases; nucleotides outside the gene matches: 19. This CDR3 reads CASSPGVAGLVSYEQFF. The DNA for the CDR3 is TGTGCCAGCAGCCCCGGGGTAGCGGGGTTAGTCTCCTACGAGCAGTTCTTC.

This chain joins TRBV28 and TRBJ2-7; TRBD2 matches at 7 bases. This CDR3 comprises 15 residues. V lost 0 bases, J lost 1 base, and 3 bases stayed unmatched. Per germline, CDR1 MDHEN and CDR2 SYDVKM. In DNA, the CDR3 is TGTGCCAGCAGTTTATGGGGGGGAGGGTCCTACGAGCAGTACTTC. Protein: CASSLWGGGSYEQYF.

The V call is TRBV5-1, the J call TRBJ1-4; the D gene is possibly TRBD1 (6 bases). This CDR3 has 16 amino acids. Between the trimmed V and J ends, which lost 9 bases and 3 bases, there was a span of 21 bases. Germline V CDR1 and CDR2: SGHRS, YFSETQ. The CDR3 loop reads CATPGTLYNSNEKLFF. CDR3 in DNA: TGCGCCACCCCCGGGACACTTTATAACTCTAATGAAAAACTGTTTTTT.

This clonotype was counted ten times or more. CDR3 amino acids: CSARLAEETQYF. The CDR3 DNA reads as TGCAGTGCTAGACTAGCGGAAGAGACCCAGTACTTC. The chain employs TRBV20-1 and TRBJ2-5; 7 nucleotides match TRBD2. The V and J ends lost 2 bases and 3 bases, in that order; junction bases with no gene match: 0. The CDR3 totals 12 residues. CDR1 is DFQATT, CDR2 SNEGSKA, per germline (reference sequence).

Remarks on this clonotype: It may be a read error: a sequence one base away is much more abundant. The chain couples TRBV5-1 to TRBJ2-1; a possible D gene is TRBD2 (5 bases). The CDR3 runs to 11 residues. Trimming pared 6 bases from V and 9 bases from J, leaving 10 bases between. In germline, CDR1 is SGHRS, CDR2 YFSETQ. The DNA for the CDR3 is TGCGCCAGCATCGGCGAGGGTGAGCAGTTCTTC. Translated, it gives CASIGEGEQFF.

Note on this clonotype: A much bigger clone sits one base away, suggesting this may be a read error. The chain has TRBV20-1 and TRBJ2-5; TRBD2 aligns across 9 bases. Germline V CDR1 and CDR2: DFQATT, SNEGSKA (reference sequence). The CDR3 has 16 amino acids. With V trimmed by 2 bases and J by 6 bases, 13 bases remained unmatched. The CDR3 nucleotides are TGCAGTGCTAGAAGGTCTCGAGCGGGAGGCGATCAGACCCAGTACTTC. Protein sequence: CSARRSRAGGDQTQYF.

This chain joins TRBV6-6 and TRBJ2-3; 8 bases are a match to TRBD2. The CDR3 extends over 15 amino acids. Germline values: CDR1 MNHNY, CDR2 SVGAGI (reference sequence). Losses at the gene ends were 3 bases for V and 6 bases for J; bases not matched to a gene: 8. CDR3 sequence: CASSYTNGGADTQYF. The CDR3 DNA follows: TGTGCCAGCAGTTATACTAACGGGGGGGCTGATACGCAGTATTTT.

With regard to this clonotype: The junction and the germline gene differ at one end; a read error may be behind it. CDR3 residues: CACSLKGGEQYF. The DNA for the CDR3 is TGTGCCTGCAGTTTAAAGGGTGGGGAGCAGTACTTC. The V call is TRBV28, the J call TRBJ2-7; D is unresolved. The CDR3 runs 12 residues. Germline assignment: CDR1 MDHEN and CDR2 SYDVKM.

This clonotype was observed a few times. The chain uses TRBV20-1 and TRBJ1-2; unclear D gene. There are 13 residues in the CDR3. Germline V gene sequence: CDR1 DFQATT, CDR2 SNEGSKA (reference sequence). The V end lost 2 bases, the J end lost 4 bases, and 11 bases lay between the germline ends. The CDR3 region is CSARQRTGYGYTF. The DNA of the CDR3 is TGCAGTGCTAGACAGAGAACCGGCTATGGCTACACCTTC.

Details on this clonotype: A read error is possible here, since a much larger clone lies one base away. The chain recombines TRBV5-1 with TRBJ2-7, with 7 bases fitting TRBD1. Germline assignment: CDR1 SGHRS and CDR2 YFSETQ. CDR3 length: 14 residues. CDR3 bases: TGCGCCGGCAGCCGGGACAGACCGGACTACGAGCAGTACTTC. It is translated as CAGSRDRPDYEQYF.

The chain couples TRBV18 to TRBJ2-7; D gene unclear. Germline V lookup: CDR1 KGHSH, CDR2 LQKENI. The V gene lost 4 bases and the J gene lost 6 bases, with 19 bases spanning the gap. CDR3 size: 15 residues. The CDR3 DNA is TGTGCCAGCTCACTTGGGGTCAGCCCCTCCGGCGAGCAGTACTTC. Protein: CASSLGVSPSGEQYF.

On this clonotype itself: A much larger clone differs by one base, so this may be a read error. The V call is TRBV20-1, the J call TRBJ2-3; maybe TRBD2 (5 bases). CDR1 and CDR2 (germline): DFQATT, SNEGSKA (reference sequence). CDR3 size: 15 residues. With 5 bases removed from V and 0 bases from J, the gap between germline ends came to 15 bases. The CDR3 DNA sequence: TGCAGTGCTGGAGTATTTAGCGAAAGCACAGATACGCAGTATTTT. Translating gives CSAGVFSESTDTQYF.

V usage is TRBV12-3 or TRBV12-4 and J usage is TRBJ2-5; possible D gene TRBD2, 6 bases. The germline V and J ends were trimmed by 8 bases and 11 bases, with 9 bases remaining between them. CDR3 length equals 9 residues. CDR3 loop: CASLREQYF. CDR3 in DNA: TGTGCCAGCCTTCGGGAGCAGTACTTC.

The table lists this clonotype with a few counts. The chain is built from TRBV6-1 and TRBJ2-6, with a tentative D call TRBD1 (6 bases). Germline CDR1 is MNHNS and CDR2 is SASEGT. The CDR3 loop spans 15 amino acids. V gave up 8 bases and J gave up 0 bases, with 11 bases separating them. The chain's CDR3 is CASCGRGSGANVLTF. CDR3 DNA sequence: TGTGCCAGCTGCGGCAGGGGCTCTGGGGCCAACGTCCTGACTTTC.

The chain joins TRBV5-1 to TRBJ1-1; TRBD1 aligns across 10 bases. The germline V gene has CDR1 SGHRS and CDR2 YFSETQ. The CDR3 is 14 amino acids. The junction had 9 bases not matched to a gene; V was cut back by 4 bases and J by 9 bases. The CDR3 bases are TGCGCCAGCAGCGGACAGGGGGGGCAAACTAAAGCTTTCTTT. It encodes CASSGQGGQTKAFF.

This clonotype was recorded once. One base away lies a much larger clone, so this may be a sequencing read error. This chain joins TRBV7-8 and TRBJ2-1; TRBD2 matches at 9 bases. The DNA matches TRBJ2-7 better at its end, which makes the J call doubtful. Germline CDR1 is SGHVS and CDR2 is FQNEAQ. The CDR3 contains 16 residues. CDR3 in amino acids: CASSLYWREGYNEQYF. CDR3 DNA sequence: TGTGCCAGCAGCTTGTACTGGCGGGAGGGTTACAATGAGCAGTACTTC.

The genes are TRBV28 and TRBJ1-5, with D possibly being TRBD1 (6 bases). CDR1 is MDHEN and CDR2 is SYDVKM in the germline V gene. CDR3 length: 17 residues. Trimming left V 3 bases short and J 2 bases short, with 17 bases between. CDR3 loop: CASSLISWTAGNQPQHF. CDR3 DNA sequence: TGTGCCAGCAGTTTGATCTCCTGGACAGCCGGCAATCAGCCCCAGCATTTT. The variable domain in full, completed from reference TRBV28 and TRBJ1-5, reads DVKVTQSSRYLVKRTGEKVFLECVQDMDHENMFWYRQDPGLGLRLIYFSYDVKMKEKGDIPEGYSVSREKKERFSLILESASTNQTSMYLCASSLISWTAGNQPQHFGDGTRLSIL.